A selection of T cell receptor beta chains follows, all from one sample in a study of human thymus T cells. Using immunoSEQ multiplex PCR, the repertoire was profiled, and TCRdb retains in-frame clones only, with some absent. The sample contains roughly 130,000 clones, around 95% of which appear only once. Source material: thymus tissue. The receptors come from a boy in the first two years of life with a congenital heart defect but otherwise immunologically healthy. The CDR3 runs from the conserved cysteine through the conserved F or W.

CDR3 protein,J gene,V gene
CASRGYSNQPQHF,TRBJ1-5,TRBV6-5
CASSLLWGGGTEAFF,TRBJ1-1,TRBV5-8
CASSEIAGHNEQFF,TRBJ2-1,TRBV2
CASSSGQPNTEAFF,TRBJ1-1,TRBV5-1
CASSYGLAGAPYNEQFF,TRBJ2-1,TRBV7-3
CASSLDRAYGYTF,TRBJ1-2,TRBV5-1
CASSWREDDEQFF,TRBJ2-1,TRBV7-9
CASSRRIGATYNEQFF,TRBJ2-1,TRBV5-1
CASSLERGHTIYF,TRBJ1-3,TRBV7-9
CASSTRGPEAFF,TRBJ1-1,TRBV19
CASTGLAGGAHEQYF,TRBJ2-7,TRBV2
CASSSVRKNNEQFF,TRBJ2-1,TRBV4-3
CASRGVAGGWVAQYF,TRBJ2-3,TRBV25-1
CAWGAPGTGGKEAFF,TRBJ1-1,TRBV30
CASSLGARGATSPEQYF,TRBJ2-7,TRBV5-8
CASSDGQPNYGYTF,TRBJ1-2,TRBV7-9
CSVENSRGGTEAFF,TRBJ1-1,TRBV29-1
CASSERGASSYNEQFF,TRBJ2-1,TRBV7-2
CASSPRGPYEQYF,TRBJ2-7,TRBV5-1
CASSFSPSGRSGRQQYF,TRBJ2-7,TRBV5-5
CASSIYGLANTGELFF,TRBJ2-2,TRBV19
CASSSPQHYTYEQYF,TRBJ2-7,TRBV5-8
CASRETGGGSNTEAFF,TRBJ1-1,TRBV14
CASSLAASGGPSSYNEQFF,TRBJ2-1,TRBV5-1
CASNSIGTDTQYF,TRBJ2-3,TRBV19
CASSVALAGDYNEQFF,TRBJ2-1,TRBV9
CASSNPPKGYGYTF,TRBJ1-2,TRBV19
CASPGGGDGYTF,TRBJ1-2,TRBV21-1
CASSLSGAYEQYF,TRBJ2-7,TRBV6-5
CASSEAGGSYGYTF,TRBJ1-2,TRBV6-1
CASSQDREGRSYQPQHF,TRBJ1-5,TRBV4-1